These 19 T cell receptor beta chains came from one sample sequenced in a study of T cell responses to AZD1222 COVID-19 vaccine. Measured with immunoSEQ multiplex PCR; TCRdb has only the in-frame clones, and not every one. The table lists about 110,000 clones, more than 75% of them singletons. The sequencing used peripheral blood, collected on day 0 of AZD1222 vaccination. The receptors were gathered from an adult in good health.

Only a few counts were recorded for this clone. The chain combines TRBV19 with TRBJ2-7; D uncertain. Germline V CDR1 and CDR2: LNHDA, SQIVND (reference sequence). CDR3 length: 14 residues. Between the trimmed V and J ends, which lost 5 bases and 2 bases, there was a span of 13 bases. The CDR3 reads CASSSRSSTYEQYF. The CDR3, as DNA: TGTGCCAGTAGTTCTAGGAGTAGTACCTACGAGCAGTACTTC.

This sequence joins TRBV6-5 and TRBJ1-2; unclear D gene. Per the germline V gene, CDR1 is MNHEY and CDR2 is SVGAGI. Between the trimmed V and J ends, which lost 4 bases and 5 bases, there was a span of 14 bases. The CDR3 extends over 14 amino acids. CDR3 residues: CASSSLQDGYGYTF. The CDR3 nucleotides are TGTGCCAGCAGTTCCCTTCAGGACGGTTATGGCTACACCTTC.

The chain carries TRBV7-3 and TRBJ2-2; 9 bases agree with TRBD1. Germline V lookup: CDR1 SGHTA, CDR2 FQGTGA. The CDR3 length is 16 residues. V was clipped by 5 bases and J by 0 bases; unmatched bases: 4. The CDR3, as DNA: TGTGCCAGCAGCCCGACAGGGGGGGCGAACACCGGGGAGCTGTTTTTT. This encodes CASSPTGGANTGELFF.

The chain joins TRBV3-1 (or the pseudogene TRBV3-2) to TRBJ1-1; D gene ambiguous. V lost 0 bases and J lost 6, with 14 bases in between. The germline gives CDR1 LGHDT, CDR2 YNNKEL (reference sequence). The CDR3 runs 15 residues. The CDR3 nucleotides are TGTGCCAGCAGCCAAGAAGGGAGGATTAGGGCTGAAGCTTTCTTT. Translating it yields CASSQEGRIRAEAFF.

The J gene is TRBJ2-3, the V gene TRBV19, with D unclear. The CDR3 length is 15 residues. V was cut by 3 bases and J by 0 bases, with 10 bases left in between. CDR1 is LNHDA, CDR2 SQIVND, per germline (reference sequence). Here the CDR3 DNA reads TGTGCCAGTAGTATCTTTAGCTCTAGCACAGATACGCAGTATTTT. Protein sequence: CASSIFSSSTDTQYF.

The chain combines TRBV10-3 with TRBJ2-7; 13 bases map to TRBD2. The CDR3 covers 13 residues. V was pared by 10 bases and J by 5 bases, with 5 bases of the junction left unmatched. Germline V CDR1 and CDR2: ENHRY, SYGVKD. The CDR3 loop reads CASRGLAGNEQYF. The CDR3 DNA reads TGTGCCAGCCGGGGACTAGCGGGAAACGAGCAGTACTTC.

The CDR3 coding sequence is TGTGCCAGCAGCAAGGGCCGGGACACCGCCTACGAGCAGTACTTC. Protein sequence: CASSKGRDTAYEQYF. The chain uses TRBV6-5 and TRBJ2-7, with a possible D match to TRBD1 (6 bases). Germline V gene lookup returns CDR1 MNHEY and CDR2 SVGAGI. The CDR3 is 15 amino acids. V dropped 6 bases and J dropped 2 bases, with 17 bases sitting between them.

The chain links TRBV30 to TRBJ1-4; D call uncertain. The V gene lost 4 bases and the J gene lost 7 bases, with 16 bases spanning the gap. CDR1 and CDR2 (germline): GTSNPN, SVGIG (reference sequence). The CDR3 runs to 14 residues. Here the CDR3 reads CAWTPFVGSEKLFF. CDR3 bases: TGTGCCTGGACCCCGTTCGTGGGTTCTGAAAAACTGTTTTTT.

The rearrangement links TRBV11-2 to TRBJ2-7; 8 positions agree with TRBD1. This CDR3 contains 13 residues. Germline V gene data show CDR1 as SGHAT and CDR2 as FQNNGV. The trim removed 5 bases at V and 9 bases at J, leaving 9 bases unmatched. The CDR3 loop is CASSPGQGRGQYF. DNA for the CDR3: TGTGCCAGCAGCCCCGGACAGGGTCGAGGGCAGTACTTC.

The V gene is TRBV27, the J gene TRBJ2-6; D gene unclear. Germline V lookup: CDR1 MNHEY, CDR2 SMNVEV (reference sequence). Trimming left V 6 bases short and J 0 bases short, with 3 bases between. The CDR3 is 13 residues long. CDR3 coding DNA: TGTGCCAGCAGGATCTCTGGGGCCAACGTCCTGACTTTC. Protein product: CASRISGANVLTF.

The chain has TRBV14 and TRBJ1-1, with D possibly TRBD1 on 5 matching bases. The V gene's germline CDR1 is SGHDN and CDR2 FVKESK. Trimming stripped 4 bases from V and 0 bases from J, with 12 bases between. There are 15 residues in the CDR3. CDR3 sequence (DNA): TGTGCCAGCAGCCGTTCCGGGACGGTGAACACTGAAGCTTTCTTT. Protein product: CASSRSGTVNTEAFF.

The CDR3 coding sequence is TGTGCCAGCAGTGAATCGGCAGGGTCATGGTACGAGCAGTACTTC. It codes for CASSESAGSWYEQYF. V gene TRBV25-1 combines with J gene TRBJ2-7; D might be TRBD1 (5 bases). The germline gives CDR1 MGHDK, CDR2 SYGVNS. Trimming cost V 1 base and J 4 bases, with 14 bases left between them. The CDR3 loop spans 15 amino acids.

The V call is TRBV7-2, the J call TRBJ2-3; 13 nucleotides line up with TRBD2. The germline gives CDR1 SGHTA, CDR2 FQGNSA. Trimming removed 2 bases from V and 1 base from J; junction bases left unmatched: 6. The CDR3 runs 18 residues. CDR3 amino acids: CASSLRLAGGVGTDTQYF. DNA of the CDR3: TGTGCCAGCAGCTTACGACTAGCGGGAGGAGTGGGCACAGATACGCAGTATTTT.

The rearrangement joins TRBV7-3 to TRBJ2-1, with D maybe TRBD2 (5 bases). The V and J ends lost 5 bases and 7 bases respectively, with 15 bases between them. The CDR3 has 14 amino acids. Germline V gene data show CDR1 as SGHTA and CDR2 as FQGTGA. CDR3 loop: CASSPPGERNEQFF. The CDR3 nucleotides read TGTGCCAGCAGCCCCCCCGGGGAGAGAAATGAGCAGTTCTTC.

This rearrangement joins TRBV7-3 to TRBJ2-1, with TRBD2 identical over 10 bases. This CDR3 is built from 15 residues. J lost 3 bases, V lost 4 bases, and 3 bases had no gene match. The V gene's germline CDR1 is SGHTA and CDR2 FQGTGA. CDR3 region: CASSSTSGIYNEQFF. The CDR3 nucleotides read TGTGCCAGCAGCTCTACTAGCGGGATCTACAATGAGCAGTTCTTC.

This sequence joins TRBV7-2 and TRBJ2-7; weak D call: TRBD1 (6 bases). The CDR3 has 16 residues. V dropped 1 base and J dropped 2 bases, with 15 bases sitting between them. Germline CDR1 is SGHTA and CDR2 is FQGNSA. CDR3 coding DNA: TGTGCCAGCAGCTTAGTCGCCAAGACAGGCCCCTACGAGCAGTACTTC. Its protein is CASSLVAKTGPYEQYF.

By sample fraction, this clone is medium-sized. The J gene is TRBJ1-3, the V gene TRBV27; TRBD1 agrees at 10 bases. Germline V gene lookup returns CDR1 MNHEY and CDR2 SMNVEV (reference sequence). Trimming removed 5 bases from V and 4 bases from J; junction bases left unmatched: 5. CDR3 length: 15 amino acids. The CDR3 sequence: CASSTQTGGGNTIYF. CDR3 nucleotides: TGTGCCAGCAGTACCCAGACAGGGGGCGGAAACACCATATATTTT.

CDR3 region: CASSPGALNTEAFF. CDR3 DNA sequence: TGTGCCAGCAGCCCAGGGGCACTGAACACTGAAGCTTTCTTT. This chain connects TRBV28 to TRBJ1-1; D is possibly TRBD1 (6 bases). Germline-derived CDR1 and CDR2 are MDHEN and SYDVKM. This CDR3 has 14 amino acids. V shed 6 bases and J shed 0 bases, with 11 bases lying between them.

The chain joins TRBV28 to TRBJ1-5; 8 bases match TRBD1. Germline CDR1 MDHEN, CDR2 SYDVKM. J gave up 2 bases and V 6 bases, and 6 bases lay outside the gene matches. The CDR3 totals 15 residues. The CDR3 region has the DNA TGTGCCAGCAGACCTGACAGGGGAGGCAATCAGCCCCAGCATTTT. This encodes CASRPDRGGNQPQHF.